This T cell receptor (beta chain) was retrieved from a study of T cells in Graves' hyperthyroidism and ophthalmopathy. Broader study findings: Blood samples included most of the expanded thyroid clonotypes exceeding 0.001.

Not enrolled were patients with uncontrolled infection, other autoimmune disease, pregnancy or lactation. Clinicians diagnosed patients from clinical symptoms, serum thyroxine and TRAb, thyroid ultrasound and orbital computed tomography. Germline values: CDR1 MNHNY, CDR2 SVGAGI (reference sequence). With 4 bases removed from V and 12 bases from J, the gap between germline ends came to 10 bases. The CDR3 covers 11 residues. TCR beta CDR3 sequences were amplified from RNA transcripts. During a first-round RT-PCR of the TCR CDR3, the HTBI primer set was used. TCRdb re-analysed the multiplex PCR reads in MiXCR, keeping a single row per CDR3 protein. The top ten clones hold roughly 8.3% of a sample with some 800,000 distinct CDR3 sequences, roughly 37% of them seen once. This clonotype was detected ten times or more. The antigen is undetermined.

The clonotype was recovered from a man aged 18 to 35 with Graves' hyperthyroidism. This rearrangement joins TRBV6-6 to TRBJ1-5; tentatively, D is TRBD1 (6 bases). Specimen: blood. CDR3 DNA sequence: TGTGCCAGCAGTTTAGGGGGGTTCCAGCATTTT. This encodes CASSLGGFQHF.